This TCR beta chain came from a study of technical replicates of blood from several donors. Germline V gives CDR1 SGHDN, CDR2 FVKESK. The V end was cut by 1 base, the J end by 11 bases, with 13 bases between. The CDR3 sequence is 13 residues long. Assay: immunoSEQ multiplex PCR; the TCRdb copy retains only in-frame clones and omits some. The data hold approximately 76,000 clones, with 86% observed a single time. This rearrangement joins TRBV14 to TRBJ2-3, with D possibly TRBD2 on 5 matching bases. Sequenced material: PBMCs. The receptor was isolated from a human donor in good health. Some clones in this sample may be carry-over from other donors' samples. The CDR3 spells CASSQGPNRGQYF. As DNA, the CDR3 is TGTGCCAGCAGCCAAGGACCTAACCGGGGGCAGTATTTT.